These T cell receptor beta chains were read from a single sample in a study of T cells after posttransplantation cyclophosphamide. Produced via immunoSEQ multiplex PCR; TCRdb's table is partial and in-frame only. The data show roughly 49,000 clones, 85% to 90% seen once. Sequenced material: PBMCs. The receptor set was obtained from a man aged 25 to 45 with a blood cancer, CMV-positive, and with a related stem cell donor. Both conserved end residues are part of each CDR3. The D gene is left open where the match is weak. The size of a clone is reported for some rows only, either as once, few or many, or as a class for expanded clones.

TRBD1	TRBV19	NA	TRBJ2-3	TGTGCCAGTAGTATAGATTTCCTTCGGACAGGTCTCCCAGATACGCAGTATTTT	CASSIDFLRTGLPDTQYF
TRBD2	TRBV7-9	NA	TRBJ2-1	TGTGCCAGCAGCTCCACGACTAGCGGGAGGGTCCCTGCCTACAATGAGCAGTTCTTC	CASSSTTSGRVPAYNEQFF
TRBD2	TRBV5-4	NA	TRBJ2-1	TGTGCCAGCAGCTTGTTATCGGGAGGGCTTTTCGATGAGCAGTTCTTC	CASSLLSGGLFDEQFF
TRBD1	TRBV18	NA	TRBJ2-2	TGTGCCAGCTCACTACCGGGACAGGCGACGAACACCGGGGAGCTGTTTTTT	CASSLPGQATNTGELFF
NA	TRBV15	NA	TRBJ1-1	TGTGCCACCAGCAGAGATTCGGGAAGTACTGAAGCTTTCTTT	CATSRDSGSTEAFF
TRBD1	TRBV7-9	NA	TRBJ1-4	TGTGCCAGCAGGGGGACAGGCGTTAATGAAAAACTGTTTTTT	CASRGTGVNEKLFF
NA	TRBV18	NA	TRBJ1-1	TGTGCCAGCTCAACGGGGATCTATGAAGCTTTCTTT	CASSTGIYEAFF
TRBD1	TRBV29-1	NA	TRBJ2-3	TGCAGCGTGGGACAGGTGGGTCCAACCTTTTCCCACACAGATACGCAGTATTTT	CSVGQVGPTFSHTDTQYF
NA	TRBV6-5	once	TRBJ2-7	TGTGCCAGCAGCTCCCCGGACAGCTCCTACGAGCAGTACTTC	CASSSPDSSYEQYF
TRBD1	TRBV4-3	NA	TRBJ2-7	TGCGCCAGCAGCCAAGACCTACAGGGGGCATCGTACGAGCAGTACTTC	CASSQDLQGASYEQYF
TRBD1	TRBV11-3	NA	TRBJ1-1	TGTGCCAGCATCCGGACAGGGGACACTGAAGCTTTCTTT	CASIRTGDTEAFF
TRBD2	TRBV9	NA	TRBJ2-2	TGTGCCAGCAGCGTGGGACTAGCGGGGACCGGGGAGCTGTTTTTT	CASSVGLAGTGELFF
NA	TRBV15	NA	TRBJ2-2	TGTGCCACCAGCAGAGTAGTACAGTGGTCCACCGGGGAGCTGTTTTTT	CATSRVVQWSTGELFF
NA	TRBV5-4	NA	TRBJ2-3	TGTGCCAGCAGCGGGGGCAGCACAGATACGCAGTATTTT	CASSGGSTDTQYF
NA	TRBV6-6	few	TRBJ2-1	TGTGCCAGCAGTCACCAGGGCAAAAGTGACAATGAGCAGTTCTTC	CASSHQGKSDNEQFF
NA	TRBV7-6	NA	TRBJ2-3	TGTGCCAGCAGCCAGCGAGGACAGTCAAAGGGCGGGGATACGCAGTATTTT	CASSQRGQSKGGDTQYF
NA	TRBV4-1	NA	TRBJ2-3	TGCGCCAGCAGCCAAGATCAATGGCGGGCTGCCGATACGCAGTATTTT	CASSQDQWRAADTQYF
TRBD1	TRBV9	NA	TRBJ2-7	TGTGCCAGCAGCGGGGACAGGGACTACGAGCAGTACTTC	CASSGDRDYEQYF
NA	TRBV7-2	NA	TRBJ2-5	TGTGCCAGCAGCTTAGGCGGGGCCGGAGAGACCCAGTACTTC	CASSLGGAGETQYF
TRBD1	TRBV27	NA	TRBJ1-6	TGTGCCAGCAGTTCGGGACAGGGGAGGCCCATCTATAATTCACCCCTCCACTTT	CASSSGQGRPIYNSPLHF
NA	TRBV7-6	few	TRBJ1-4	TGTGCCAGCAGCTTAGAAAGGGGGGAAAAACTGTTTTTT	CASSLERGEKLFF
NA	TRBV6-1	NA	TRBJ2-3	TGTGCCAGCAGTGCCAGATCCCAGAAGAGCACAGATACGCAGTATTTT	CASSARSQKSTDTQYF
TRBD2	TRBV11-1	NA	TRBJ2-5	TGTGCCAGCCAAAAGGGTCCTAGCGGGAACTCGGAGACCCAGTACTTC	CASQKGPSGNSETQYF